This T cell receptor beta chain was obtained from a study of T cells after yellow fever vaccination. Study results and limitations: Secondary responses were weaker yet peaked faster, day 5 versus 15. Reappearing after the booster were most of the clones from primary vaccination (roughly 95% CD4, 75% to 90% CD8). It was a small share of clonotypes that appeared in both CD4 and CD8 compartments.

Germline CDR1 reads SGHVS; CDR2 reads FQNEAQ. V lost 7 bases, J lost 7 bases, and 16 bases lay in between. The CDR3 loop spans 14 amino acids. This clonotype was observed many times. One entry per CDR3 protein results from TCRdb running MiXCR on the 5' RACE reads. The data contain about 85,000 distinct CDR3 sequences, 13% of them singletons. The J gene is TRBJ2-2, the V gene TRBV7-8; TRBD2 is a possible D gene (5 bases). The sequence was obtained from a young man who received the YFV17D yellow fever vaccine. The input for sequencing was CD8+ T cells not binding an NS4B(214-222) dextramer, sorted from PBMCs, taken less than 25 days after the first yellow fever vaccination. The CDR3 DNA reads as TGTGCCAGCACCACCTTCGGGGAAGACGGGGAGCTGTTTTTT. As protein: CASTTFGEDGELFF.